One sample yielded the 18 T cell receptor beta chains listed below, sequenced in a study of blood T cell repertoires in COVID-19. Repertoires were generated with immunoSEQ multiplex PCR, while TCRdb's copy carries only in-frame clones and drops some. The profile shows roughly 150,000 clones, 65% to 90% of them singletons. What was sequenced was peripheral blood. These receptors were obtained from a man between 50 and 59 years old with acute or convalescent COVID-19.

The chain links TRBV7-9 to TRBJ1-1, with D possibly TRBD1 on 6 matching bases. In germline, CDR1 is SEHNR, CDR2 FQNEAQ (reference sequence). The CDR3 totals 15 residues. Between the trimmed V and J ends, which lost 0 bases and 2 bases, there was a span of 10 bases. The CDR3 sequence is CASSLAGHLNTEAFF. For the CDR3, the DNA is TGTGCCAGCAGCTTAGCGGGACATCTTAACACTGAAGCTTTCTTT.

J is TRBJ2-1 and V is TRBV11-2; 11 bases map to TRBD1. Germline assignment: CDR1 SGHAT and CDR2 FQNNGV. Trimming removed 4 bases from V and 7 bases from J; junction bases left unmatched: 12. There are 17 residues in the CDR3. The CDR3 spells CASSSGVDRGLWNEQFF. The CDR3 bases are TGTGCCAGCAGCTCGGGGGTGGACAGGGGGCTGTGGAATGAGCAGTTCTTC.

The V call is TRBV28, the J call TRBJ1-1; D may be TRBD1 (5 bases). This CDR3 contains 15 residues. V was pared by 0 bases and J by 4 bases, with 12 bases between. Germline CDR1 MDHEN, CDR2 SYDVKM. In DNA form, the CDR3 reads TGTGCCAGCAGTTTATGGGGGGACTGGGGCACTGAAGCTTTCTTT. Its protein is CASSLWGDWGTEAFF.

This chain joins TRBV14 and TRBJ1-2; 8 positions match TRBD1. This CDR3 is 17 amino acids long. V shed 5 bases and J 5 bases; nucleotides not matched to a gene: 16. CDR1 and CDR2 from the germline V gene are SGHDN and FVKESK. CDR3 loop: CASSKTPSTGAGYGYTF. As DNA, the CDR3 is TGTGCCAGCAGCAAAACCCCCTCGACAGGGGCTGGTTATGGCTACACCTTC.

The chain joins TRBV10-3 to TRBJ1-3, with D perhaps TRBD1 (5 bases). The CDR3 consists of 13 residues. V shed 5 bases and J shed 4 bases, with 9 bases lying between them. Germline-derived CDR1 and CDR2 are ENHRY and SYGVKD. CDR3 in DNA: TGTGCCATCAGTAAGGACACGGGAAACACCATATATTTT. It is translated as CAISKDTGNTIYF.

This clone was observed once. The chain is built from TRBV3-1 (or the pseudogene TRBV3-2) and TRBJ2-1; 11 bases fit TRBD2. Germline V CDR1 and CDR2: LGHDT, YNNKEL (reference sequence). The CDR3 covers 14 residues. The J segment lost 4 bases and the V segment lost 6 bases, leaving 2 bases of the junction unmatched. The CDR3 DNA is TGTGCCAGCAGAGGGACTAGCGGATACAATGAGCAGTTCTTC. Translated: CASRGTSGYNEQFF.

This clone is a singleton in its sample. The rearrangement joins TRBV5-4 to TRBJ1-5; 7 nucleotides line up with TRBD1. This CDR3 is built from 15 residues. The germline V gene has CDR1 SGHNT and CDR2 YYREEE (reference sequence). Unmatched junction bases numbered 6, after V lost 1 base and J lost 5 bases. CDR3 residues: CASSLNRGRDQPQHF. Here the CDR3 DNA reads TGTGCCAGCAGCTTGAATAGGGGGCGCGATCAGCCCCAGCATTTT.

The chain carries TRBV11-2 and TRBJ2-7; D might be TRBD1 (5 bases). Per germline, CDR1 SGHAT and CDR2 FQNNGV. The V end lost 1 base, the J end lost 4 bases, and 14 bases lay between the germline ends. This CDR3 is built from 15 residues. This chain's CDR3 is CASSLGVRALYEQYF. The CDR3 DNA follows: TGTGCCAGCAGCTTAGGTGTCAGGGCTTTATACGAGCAGTACTTC.

The V and J genes are TRBV6-6 and TRBJ2-3, with a tentative D call TRBD2 (5 bases). The CDR3 contains 16 residues. Trimming shortened V by 2 bases and J by 1 base, and 13 bases separated the two germline ends. Germline CDR1 reads MNHNY; CDR2 reads SVGAGI (reference sequence). In nucleotides, the CDR3 is TGTGCCAGCAGTTACACACTAAGCGGAGGCACAGATACGCAGTATTTT. Residues: CASSYTLSGGTDTQYF.

The rearrangement uses TRBV5-6 and TRBJ2-1, with TRBD2 identical over 12 bases. This CDR3 contains 17 residues. The trim removed 0 bases at V and 3 bases at J, leaving 4 bases unmatched. In germline, CDR1 is SGHDT, CDR2 YYEEEE. In nucleotides, the CDR3 is TGTGCCAGCAGCTTGGAGACTAGCGGGAGAATCTACAATGAGCAGTTCTTC. This gives the protein CASSLETSGRIYNEQFF.

This clone was detected once. V and J are TRBV2 and TRBJ1-2; 7 nucleotides match TRBD1. The CDR3 is 16 amino acids. The junction had 10 bases not matched to a gene; V was cut back by 2 bases and J by 4 bases. Germline V gene data show CDR1 as SNHLY and CDR2 as FYNNEI. In DNA form, the CDR3 reads TGTGCCAGCAGTGAAAGACAGGGATTATTAACCTATGGCTACACCTTC. It specifies CASSERQGLLTYGYTF.

This clone turned up a few times. The rearrangement links TRBV3-1 (or the pseudogene TRBV3-2) to TRBJ1-1, with TRBD1 matching over 9 bases. The J segment lost 4 bases and the V segment lost 5 bases, leaving 2 bases of the junction unmatched. CDR1 is LGHDT, CDR2 YNNKEL, per germline (reference sequence). This CDR3 region has 13 residues. CDR3 coding DNA: TGTGCCAGCAGCAAGACAGGGGGCACTGAAGCTTTCTTT. Translation: CASSKTGGTEAFF.

V gene TRBV18 combines with J gene TRBJ1-1; possibly TRBD1 for D (5 bases). Germline CDR1 KGHSH, CDR2 LQKENI. The CDR3 is 16 amino acids. The germline V and J ends were trimmed by 4 bases and 0 bases, with 15 bases remaining between them. CDR3 nucleotide sequence: TGTGCCAGCTCACTTGTAGCTTCGACAGTGAACACTGAAGCTTTCTTT. As protein: CASSLVASTVNTEAFF.

The rearrangement links TRBV21-1 to TRBJ2-7; the listed D gene, TRBD2, was not tested against the DNA. TRBV21-1 is designated a pseudogene. The CDR3 has 18 residues. CDR3 loop: CASSKGGTSGSYSYEQYF. CDR3 DNA: TGTGCCAGCAGCAAAGGGGGGACTAGCGGGTCTTACTCCTACGAGCAGTACTTC.

The chain recombines TRBV24-1 with TRBJ1-4; possibly TRBD1 for D (6 bases). V was cut by 3 bases and J by 7 bases, with 23 bases left in between. The CDR3 is made up of 18 amino acids. CDR1 and CDR2 (germline): KGHDR, SFDVKD. CDR3 DNA: TGTGCCACCAGTGATCTCCGGAAAGGGTGGGGAGGGGGTGAAAAACTGTTTTTT. This translates into CATSDLRKGWGGGEKLFF.

The rearrangement uses TRBV29-1 and TRBJ2-1, with 8 bases lining up with TRBD2. The germline V gene has CDR1 SQVTM and CDR2 ANQGSEA. This CDR3 has 15 residues. V shed 2 bases, J shed 4 bases, and the junction held 7 bases outside the gene matches. The CDR3 loop reads CSVELAGTPYNEQFF. The CDR3 coding sequence is TGCAGCGTTGAATTAGCGGGGACCCCTTACAATGAGCAGTTCTTC.

This sequence joins TRBV7-3 and TRBJ2-2; D may be TRBD1 (6 bases). Looked up from germline, CDR1 is SGHTA and CDR2 is FQGTGA. The V end lost 4 bases, the J end lost 5 bases, and 11 bases lay between the germline ends. This CDR3 contains 14 residues. The CDR3 loop reads CASSSEQGTGELFF. CDR3 bases: TGTGCCAGCAGCTCTGAGCAGGGGACCGGGGAGCTGTTTTTT.

J is TRBJ2-5 and V is TRBV28; D ambiguous. V dropped 2 bases and J dropped 5 bases, with 12 bases sitting between them. The CDR3 has 14 residues. Germline-derived CDR1 and CDR2 are MDHEN and SYDVKM. The CDR3 sequence is CASSLLGETETQYF. Here the CDR3 DNA reads TGTGCCAGCAGTTTACTCGGAGAGACTGAGACCCAGTACTTC.